Below are 3 T cell receptor beta chains sequenced from a single sample in a study of blood T cell repertoires in COVID-19. Produced via immunoSEQ multiplex PCR; TCRdb's table is partial and in-frame only. This sample has 150,000 to 200,000 clones, with around nine tenths found just once. The sample was peripheral blood. These receptors came from a man in his sixties or seventies with acute or convalescent COVID-19.

V and J are TRBV7-6 and TRBJ2-1, with 9 bases that match TRBD1. Per the germline V gene, CDR1 is SGHVS and CDR2 is FNYEAQ. The ends lost 2 bases at V and 2 bases at J; junction bases unmatched: 1. This CDR3 has 15 residues. The CDR3 DNA follows: TGTGCCAGCAGCTTAAGGACAGGGGCCTACAATGAGCAGTTCTTC. Residues: CASSLRTGAYNEQFF.

The V gene is TRBV2, the J gene TRBJ2-5; 11 bases align to TRBD1. This CDR3 has 13 residues. V lost 6 bases, J lost 9 bases, and 6 bases stayed unmatched. Germline V gene lookup returns CDR1 SNHLY and CDR2 FYNNEI. This chain's CDR3 is CASSSGTGGAQYF. CDR3 nucleotides: TGTGCCAGCAGCTCCGGGACAGGGGGGGCCCAGTACTTC.

Here the CDR3 reads CASSLTGGDAKNIQYF. In DNA form, the CDR3 reads TGTGCCAGCAGCTTAACTGGGGGCGACGCCAAAAACATTCAGTACTTC. The J gene is TRBJ2-4, the V gene TRBV7-3, with TRBD1 as a possible D gene (6 bases). The CDR3 totals 16 residues. The germline V gene has CDR1 SGHTA and CDR2 FQGTGA. Trimming took off 0 bases at V and 1 base at J, with 10 bases between the two ends. Using reference TRBV7-3 and TRBJ2-4 for the parts outside the CDR3, the full variable domain is GAGVSQTPSNKVTEKGKYVELRCDPISGHTALYWYRQSLGQGPEFLIYFQGTGAADDSGLPNDRFFAVRPEGSVSTLKIQRTERGDSAVYLCASSLTGGDAKNIQYFGAGTRLSVL.